Shown below are 12 T cell receptor beta chains from a single sample sequenced in a study of blood T cell repertoires in COVID-19. Method: immunoSEQ multiplex PCR; TCRdb's copy keeps in-frame clones and lacks some. The sample consists of roughly 38,000 clones, around 80% of them appearing once. The specimen sequenced was peripheral blood. These receptors all come from a man aged 55 to 70 in a cohort sampled during active COVID-19.

A few counts support this clone. The chain has TRBV5-4 and TRBJ1-1; D remains unclear. Germline CDR1 SGHNT, CDR2 YYREEE (reference sequence). This CDR3 region has 13 residues. Trimming took 9 bases from V and 4 from J, leaving 16 bases between them. CDR3 DNA sequence: TGTGCCACCTTTGACCAGAGGCCCACTGAAGCTTTCTTT. Translation gives CATFDQRPTEAFF.

This clone was observed once. The chain carries TRBV28 and TRBJ2-3, with 12 positions matching TRBD1. J gave up 3 bases and V 5 bases, and 6 bases lay outside the gene matches. This CDR3 comprises 16 residues. Per the germline V gene, CDR1 is MDHEN and CDR2 is SYDVKM. The CDR3 nucleotides read TGTGCCAGCAGTGCCCGGGACAGGGGGCGAACAGATACGCAGTATTTT. Translation gives CASSARDRGRTDTQYF.

The chain uses TRBV7-3 and TRBJ1-1; the match to TRBD1 covers 11 bases. The CDR3 spans 21 residues. V was pared by 6 bases and J by 2 bases, with 23 bases of the junction left unmatched. CDR1 and CDR2 from the germline V gene are SGHTA and FQGTGA. The CDR3 DNA reads as TGTGCCAGCAGTCATCATCTTAAAGGACAGGGGGCCTTTCTGGTCAACACTGAAGCTTTCTTT. Protein product: CASSHHLKGQGAFLVNTEAFF.

This chain joins TRBV7-3 and TRBJ2-1, with D possibly being TRBD1 (8 bases). The germline V and J ends were trimmed by 3 bases and 3 bases, with 18 bases remaining between them. The CDR3 spans 17 residues. Germline values: CDR1 SGHTA, CDR2 FQGTGA. The CDR3, as DNA: TGTGCCAGCAGCTTTTTCCCGGACAGGGAGGGCTACAATGAGCAGTTCTTC. This translates into CASSFFPDREGYNEQFF.

The chain couples TRBV12-3 or TRBV12-4 to TRBJ2-1; a weak D match, TRBD2 (5 bases). The V gene lost 7 bases and the J gene lost 7 bases, with 11 bases spanning the gap. This CDR3 has 12 amino acids. The CDR3 loop is CASTRRGNEQFF. The CDR3 nucleotides read TGTGCCAGCACCCGACGAGGGAATGAGCAGTTCTTC.

This clone is a singleton in its sample. The chain couples TRBV5-1 to TRBJ2-5, with D hard to call. Per the germline V gene, CDR1 is SGHRS and CDR2 is YFSETQ. Trimming shortened V by 4 bases and J by 3 bases, and 10 bases separated the two germline ends. CDR3 length: 13 residues. The DNA of the CDR3 is TGCGCCAGCAGCAGAACTTTCGAAGAGACCCAGTACTTC. Encoded protein: CASSRTFEETQYF.

The V and J genes are TRBV18 and TRBJ2-1, with D uncertain. This CDR3 region has 13 residues. CDR1 is KGHSH, CDR2 LQKENI, per germline. Trimming removed 3 bases at V and 8 bases at J, with 11 bases between. CDR3 residues: CASSPIASYEQFF. The CDR3 region has the DNA TGTGCCAGCTCACCTATTGCTAGTTATGAGCAGTTCTTC. Complete variable domain (other parts from reference TRBV18 and TRBJ2-1): NAGVMQNPRHLVRRRGQEARLRCSPMKGHSHVYWYRQLPEEGLKFMVYLQKENIIDESGMPKERFSAEFPKEGPSILRIQQVVRGDSAAYFCASSPIASYEQFFGPGTRLTVL.

V usage is TRBV7-8 and J usage is TRBJ1-3; D may be TRBD1 (6 bases). CDR1 is SGHVS, CDR2 FQNEAQ, per germline. Trimming removed 0 bases from V and 0 bases from J, with 9 bases in between. The CDR3 length is 16 residues. CDR3: CASSLARGASGNTIYF. The CDR3 DNA reads as TGTGCCAGCAGCTTAGCGCGGGGGGCCTCTGGAAACACCATATATTTT.

This chain joins TRBV6-5 and TRBJ2-7; 8 bases line up with TRBD1. The CDR3 contains 14 residues. The V segment lost 2 bases and the J segment 6 bases; nucleotides outside the gene matches: 6. The germline gives CDR1 MNHEY, CDR2 SVGAGI. The CDR3: CASSYAQGVAEQYF. CDR3 in DNA: TGTGCCAGCAGTTACGCACAGGGGGTTGCCGAGCAGTACTTC.

This rearrangement joins TRBV6-5 to TRBJ2-7, with TRBD1 matching 9 bases. Germline CDR1 and CDR2: MNHEY and SVGAGI. The CDR3 length is 15 residues. Trimming cost V 2 bases and J 1 base; bases outside gene matches: 3. DNA of the CDR3: TGTGCCAGCAGTTACAGCGGGACAGGGTCCTACGAGCAGTACTTC. It codes for CASSYSGTGSYEQYF.

The rearrangement links TRBV11-2 to TRBJ1-2; D not resolved. The germline V gene encodes CDR1 SGHAT and CDR2 FQNNGV. Trimming pared 1 base from V and 2 bases from J, leaving 11 bases between. The CDR3 sequence is 15 residues long. The CDR3: CASSLVPRWNYGYTF. The CDR3 DNA reads as TGTGCCAGCAGCTTAGTTCCGAGATGGAACTATGGCTACACCTTC.

The chain employs TRBV12-3 or TRBV12-4 and TRBJ1-1, with a tentative D call TRBD1 (5 bases). The V gene lost 3 bases and the J gene lost 7 bases, with 12 bases spanning the gap. The CDR3 contains 13 residues. The CDR3 region has the DNA TGTGCCAGCAGTTTCGGGGGAACTTTTGAAGCTTTCTTT. This encodes CASSFGGTFEAFF.